These 27 T cell receptor beta chains share one sample of origin, sequenced in a study of neurological immune-mediated disorders. Stated time point: longitudinal time-point 2. MiXCR, run by TCRdb on the 5' RACE reads, gives a single entry per CDR3 protein. The sample has roughly 98,000 distinct CDR3 sequences; over 10% are singletons. Material for sequencing was PBMCs. The receptor set was obtained from a female donor with HTLV-1-associated myelopathy (HAM/TSP).

This clonotype was counted ten times or more. This chain uses TRBV9 with TRBJ2-1, with 9 bases identical to TRBD2. The V gene's germline CDR1 is SGDLS and CDR2 YYNGEE. V shed 3 bases, J shed 3 bases, and the junction held 13 bases outside the gene matches. The CDR3 loop spans 18 amino acids. Written as DNA, the CDR3 is TGTGCCAGCAGCGGCTATACAAGAGTAGCGGGGGTCTACAATGAGCAGTTCTTC. Its translation is CASSGYTRVAGVYNEQFF.

In this sample, this clonotype turned up a few times. J is TRBJ2-3 and V is TRBV2; 7 nucleotides agree with TRBD2. CDR1 SNHLY and CDR2 FYNNEI come from the germline V gene. After removal of 3 bases from V and 1 base from J, the junction contained 7 bases not matched to a gene. The CDR3 is 16 residues long. CDR3 in amino acids: CASSERASGGTDTQYF. CDR3 nucleotides: TGTGCCAGCAGTGAGAGAGCGAGCGGGGGCACAGATACGCAGTATTTT. The variable domain in full, completed from reference TRBV2 and TRBJ2-3, reads EPEVTQTPSHQVTQMGQEVILRCVPISNHLYFYWYRQILGQKVEFLVSFYNNEISEKSEIFDDQFSVERPDGSNFTLKIRSTKLEDSAMYFCASSERASGGTDTQYFGPGTRLTVL.

Ten or more counts support this clonotype. Here the CDR3 reads CSARRQGSTDTQYF. In DNA form, the CDR3 reads TGCAGTGCTAGACGACAGGGAAGCACAGATACGCAGTATTTT. The chain has TRBV20-1 and TRBJ2-3, with 7 bases that match TRBD1. The germline gives CDR1 DFQATT, CDR2 SNEGSKA (reference sequence). V was pared by 2 bases and J by 0 bases, with 2 bases of the junction left unmatched. The CDR3 runs 14 residues.

V is TRBV5-1 and J is TRBJ1-5; the match to TRBD1 covers 9 bases. The CDR3 spans 14 residues. V trimming: 4 bases; J trimming: 7 bases; junction bases outside the gene matches: 6. CDR1 is SGHRS and CDR2 is YFSETQ in the germline V gene. CDR3 DNA: TGCGCCAGCAGCCCGACAGGGGGGGACCAGCCCCAGCATTTT. Translation gives CASSPTGGDQPQHF.

This clonotype has ten or more counts. The chain uses TRBV10-3 and TRBJ2-1; 7 bases line up with TRBD2. Germline values: CDR1 ENHRY, CDR2 SYGVKD. V was pared by 1 base and J by 1 base, with 1 base of the junction left unmatched. The CDR3 consists of 15 residues. CDR3 loop: CAISELGGSYNEQFF. The CDR3 region has the DNA TGTGCCATCAGTGAGTTGGGGGGGTCCTACAATGAGCAGTTCTTC.

The chain has TRBV20-1 and TRBJ2-7, with D uncertain. Per the germline V gene, CDR1 is DFQATT and CDR2 is SNEGSKA (reference sequence). This CDR3 is built from 12 residues. V lost 0 bases to trimming and J lost 4 bases, with 7 bases between them. CDR3 residues: CSARDNPYEQYF. The CDR3, as DNA: TGCAGTGCTAGAGATAATCCTTACGAGCAGTACTTC.

Ten or more counts support this clonotype. This rearrangement joins TRBV5-5 to TRBJ2-7; 8 bases agree with TRBD2. In germline, CDR1 is SGHKS, CDR2 YYEKEE (reference sequence). V lost 0 bases, J lost 3 bases, and 14 bases stayed unmatched. The CDR3 covers 18 residues. The CDR3 spells CASSLEGGRGGRGYEQYF. The CDR3 DNA is TGTGCCAGCAGCTTGGAGGGCGGTCGGGGGGGCCGAGGCTACGAGCAGTACTTC. Full variable domain (remainder filled in from reference TRBV5-5 and TRBJ2-7): DAGVTQSPTHLIKTRGQQVTLRCSPISGHKSVSWYQQVLGQGPQFIFQYYEKEERGRGNFPDRFSARQFPNYSSELNVNALLLGDSALYLCASSLEGGRGGRGYEQYFGPGTRLTVT.

The chain couples TRBV12-3 or TRBV12-4 to TRBJ1-1; D is ambiguous. The CDR3 loop spans 14 amino acids. V was clipped by 2 bases and J by 4 bases, with 11 bases between them. The CDR3: CASSLSGGSTEAFF. For the CDR3, the DNA is TGTGCCAGCAGTTTAAGCGGTGGGAGCACTGAAGCTTTCTTT.

The table lists this clonotype with many counts. The gene calls are TRBV20-1 and TRBJ2-7; no clear D gene. This CDR3 is built from 12 residues. Trimming stripped 6 bases from V and 4 bases from J, with 13 bases between. CDR1 and CDR2 (germline): DFQATT, SNEGSKA (reference sequence). CDR3 in amino acids: CSAHLLQYEQYF. The CDR3 DNA reads TGCAGTGCACACCTCCTCCAATACGAGCAGTACTTC.

To note about this clonotype: An end of the junction differs from the germline gene, which may be a read error. This sequence joins TRBV12-3 or TRBV12-4 and TRBJ2-2; TRBD2 agrees at 14 bases. This CDR3 region has 17 residues. The CDR3 region has the DNA TGTGCCAGCAGCCGGACTAGCGGGGGGCCGAACACCAGGGAGCTGTTTTTT. This translates into CASSRTSGGPNTRELFF.

Ten or more counts support this clonotype. V usage is TRBV20-1 and J usage is TRBJ2-3, with 7 bases matching TRBD2. V lost 1 base, J lost 1 base, and 8 bases stayed unmatched. The CDR3 has 16 amino acids. Germline V CDR1 and CDR2: DFQATT, SNEGSKA (reference sequence). The CDR3 region has the DNA TGCAGTGCTAGAGGAGGAGCGGCGGGGGGCACAGATACGCAGTATTTT. Residues: CSARGGAAGGTDTQYF.

This clonotype was detected ten times or more. The CDR3 DNA sequence: TGCGCCAGCAGCTTGGGACCAGGGGGCGAGGCTTTCTTT. Translated, it gives CASSLGPGGEAFF. The chain recombines TRBV5-1 with TRBJ1-1, with 8 bases fitting TRBD1. The germline CDR1 and CDR2 sequences are SGHRS and YFSETQ. V lost 0 bases to trimming and J lost 11 bases; unmatched junction nucleotides: 6. The CDR3 totals 13 residues.

The sample holds a few counts of this clonotype. The V gene is TRBV4-1, the J gene TRBJ1-2; TRBD1 might be the D (5 bases). CDR3 length: 13 amino acids. Germline CDR1 is MGHRA and CDR2 is YSYEKL. The V gene lost 1 base and the J gene lost 7 bases, with 10 bases spanning the gap. The CDR3 sequence: CASSQVGERGYTF. The CDR3 DNA reads as TGCGCCAGCAGCCAAGTGGGGGAACGTGGCTACACCTTC.

This clonotype was recorded at least ten times. V usage is TRBV25-1 and J usage is TRBJ1-2; 7 bases align to TRBD1. This CDR3 contains 16 residues. CDR1 is MGHDK and CDR2 is SYGVNS in the germline V gene. Trimming removed 1 base from V and 6 bases from J; junction bases left unmatched: 11. The CDR3 DNA sequence: TGTGCCAGCAGTGAATTAGGGCAGGGGGACGTGGATGGCTACACCTTC. Amino acid sequence: CASSELGQGDVDGYTF.

This clonotype was detected ten times or more. J is TRBJ2-7 and V is TRBV12-3 or TRBV12-4; 7 nucleotides line up with TRBD1. The trim removed 5 bases at V and 0 bases at J, leaving 4 bases unmatched. The CDR3 extends over 14 amino acids. The CDR3 sequence is CASSRRGPSYEQYF. The CDR3 nucleotides are TGTGCCAGCAGTAGAAGGGGGCCCTCCTACGAGCAGTACTTC.

In nucleotides, the CDR3 is TGCGCCAGCAGCTTGGTGGGTGGGGGGAGGAACACTGAAGCTTTCTTT. Protein product: CASSLVGGGRNTEAFF. This chain connects TRBV5-1 to TRBJ1-1, with a possible D match to TRBD1 (5 bases). Germline values: CDR1 SGHRS, CDR2 YFSETQ. Between the trimmed V and J ends, which lost 0 bases and 1 base, there was a span of 13 bases. The CDR3 loop spans 16 amino acids.

In regard to this clonotype: At one end the junction does not follow the germline gene, possibly because of a read error. The chain links TRBV9 to TRBJ2-4; tentatively, D is TRBD1 (6 bases). Judging by the DNA end, TRBJ2-1 fits better; the J call may be wrong. Germline-derived CDR1 and CDR2 are SGDLS and YYNGEE. This CDR3 is 12 amino acids long. The CDR3 spells CVSSRGWDIQFF. Here the CDR3 DNA reads TGTGTCAGCAGCAGGGGTTGGGACATTCAGTTCTTC.

The rearrangement joins TRBV28 to TRBJ2-3; D gene unclear. Trimming took 6 bases from V and 1 from J, leaving 14 bases between them. Germline V gene data show CDR1 as MDHEN and CDR2 as SYDVKM. The CDR3 totals 15 residues. Here the CDR3 reads CASSPQYRGTDTQYF. In nucleotides, the CDR3 is TGTGCCAGCAGCCCCCAGTATCGCGGCACAGATACGCAGTATTTT.

A few counts support this clonotype. The V gene is TRBV7-3, the J gene TRBJ2-7, with 9 bases identical to TRBD1. The J segment lost 4 bases and the V segment lost 4 bases, leaving 2 bases of the junction unmatched. Germline lookup yields CDR1 SGHTA and CDR2 FQGTGA. The CDR3 has 13 residues. The CDR3 bases are TGTGCCAGCAGCTCGGACAGGGGATACGAGCAGTACTTC. Translation gives CASSSDRGYEQYF.

Many counts were recorded for this clonotype. The chain couples TRBV9 to TRBJ2-5; D may be TRBD2 (5 bases). Deletions cut 0 bases from V and 5 bases from J, with 11 bases between. Per the germline V gene, CDR1 is SGDLS and CDR2 is YYNGEE. There are 14 residues in the CDR3. CDR3 loop: CASSVAGVEETQYF. For the CDR3, the DNA is TGTGCCAGCAGCGTAGCCGGGGTTGAGGAGACCCAGTACTTC.

This clonotype was counted at least ten times. The rearrangement uses TRBV5-1 and TRBJ2-2; D is possibly TRBD2 (6 bases). The length of the CDR3 is 13 residues. Germline V gene lookup returns CDR1 SGHRS and CDR2 YFSETQ. V was trimmed by 3 bases and J by 6 bases, leaving 9 bases between them. As DNA, the CDR3 is TGCGCCAGCAGCTGGGACTCCTCCGGGGAGCTGTTTTTT. Its protein is CASSWDSSGELFF.

This clonotype was counted at least ten times. This chain connects TRBV7-9 to TRBJ1-2, with 10 positions matching TRBD1. The V and J ends lost 5 bases and 6 bases, in that order; junction bases with no gene match: 3. The CDR3 covers 13 residues. Germline assignment: CDR1 SEHNR and CDR2 FQNEAQ (reference sequence). CDR3 region: CASSTTGGDGYTF. CDR3 bases: TGTGCCAGCAGCACGACAGGGGGCGATGGCTACACCTTC.

This clonotype was seen a few times. The rearrangement joins TRBV2 to TRBJ1-5, with D possibly being TRBD1 (6 bases). Trimming cost V 2 bases and J 3 bases, with 14 bases left between them. Germline V CDR1 and CDR2: SNHLY, FYNNEI. This CDR3 is built from 16 residues. Here the CDR3 reads CASSESGAGVNQPQHF. In DNA form, the CDR3 reads TGTGCCAGCAGTGAATCGGGGGCGGGTGTCAATCAGCCCCAGCATTTT.

This clonotype came up many times. The chain is built from TRBV11-2 and TRBJ1-4, with TRBD1 matching over 8 bases. CDR1 SGHAT and CDR2 FQNNGV come from the germline V gene. This CDR3 has 17 residues. Germline trimming cut 1 base from V and 0 bases from J; bases unmatched to any gene: 4. The CDR3 protein is CASSLAGQETTNEKLFF. The CDR3 region has the DNA TGTGCCAGCAGCTTAGCGGGACAGGAAACAACTAATGAAAAACTGTTTTTT.

Only a few counts were recorded for this clonotype. The genes are TRBV20-1 and TRBJ2-7; D is perhaps TRBD2 (6 bases). Germline assignment: CDR1 DFQATT and CDR2 SNEGSKA (reference sequence). The germline V and J ends were trimmed by 3 bases and 0 bases, with 15 bases remaining between them. The CDR3 sequence is 15 residues long. The CDR3, as DNA: TGCAGTGCTAGGGACGGGAGCAGAAGCTCCTACGAGCAGTACTTC. This translates into CSARDGSRSSYEQYF.

This clonotype came up many times. The chain links TRBV28 to TRBJ2-7; possibly TRBD1 for D (6 bases). V was trimmed by 5 bases and J by 3 bases, leaving 14 bases between them. Germline V CDR1 and CDR2: MDHEN, SYDVKM. CDR3 length: 14 residues. The CDR3 nucleotides are TGTGCCAGCAGTGATCCGGGACACTTCTACGAGCAGTACTTC. Its translation is CASSDPGHFYEQYF.

Ten or more counts support this clonotype. V usage is TRBV6-5 and J usage is TRBJ2-2, with D possibly being TRBD2 (7 bases). The germline V and J ends were trimmed by 5 bases and 8 bases, with 18 bases remaining between them. The CDR3 totals 15 residues. From germline, CDR1 is MNHEY and CDR2 SVGAGI. The CDR3 loop reads CASSEGGVASGELFF. As DNA, the CDR3 is TGTGCCAGCAGTGAAGGGGGGGTGGCCTCGGGGGAGCTGTTTTTT.